Following are 12 T cell receptor beta chains from one sample sequenced in a study of tumor and adjacent non-tumor tissue in lung cancer. TCRbeta libraries were built with three rounds of nested PCR, modified from ARM-PCR. In TCRdb, the multiplex PCR reads were re-called with MiXCR into one record per CDR3 protein. The sample lists approximately 71,000 distinct CDR3 sequences; approximately 63% were seen once. No cell sorting was done before RNA was extracted from the tissue. Sequencing was performed on lung tumor tissue. These receptors were taken from a man aged 50 to 59 with non-small cell lung cancer.

To note about this clonotype: Since a much larger clone is just one base distant, this may be a read error. CDR3 DNA sequence: TGTGCCAGCAGCTTGGCTCTATCGGGGACAGATACGCAGTATTTT. Translated: CASSLALSGTDTQYF. The chain combines TRBV5-4 with TRBJ2-3, with D maybe TRBD2 (5 bases). Trimming left V 0 bases short and J 3 bases short, with 11 bases between. Germline V gives CDR1 SGHNT, CDR2 YYREEE (reference sequence). There are 15 residues in the CDR3.

On this clonotype itself: Its ends do not fully match the called genes, so a read error is possible. The rearrangement uses TRBV6-1 and TRBJ2-5, with 12 bases fitting TRBD2. Germline CDR1 is MNHNS and CDR2 is SASEGT. The CDR3 runs 14 residues. The CDR3 reads CAGSWTSGKETQYF. The CDR3 DNA follows: TGTGCCGGCAGCTGGACTAGCGGGAAAGAGACCCAGTACTTC.

In its sample, this clonotype was seen a few times. The CDR3 is CASSWGTGRTYEQYF. In nucleotides, the CDR3 is TGTGCCAGCAGCTGGGGGACAGGCCGGACCTACGAGCAGTACTTC. The chain recombines TRBV7-9 with TRBJ2-7; the match to TRBD1 covers 8 bases. V was clipped by 4 bases and J by 2 bases; unmatched bases: 7. The CDR3 runs 15 residues. CDR1 and CDR2 (germline): SEHNR, FQNEAQ (reference sequence).

Many counts were recorded for this clonotype. The chain carries TRBV29-1 and TRBJ1-1; D uncertain. Germline-derived CDR1 and CDR2 are SQVTM and ANQGSEA. The CDR3 has 14 amino acids. Trimming left V 0 bases short and J 1 base short, with 9 bases between. This chain's CDR3 is CSVEDRRGNTEAFF. In nucleotides, the CDR3 is TGCAGCGTTGAAGATCGACGCGGGAACACTGAAGCTTTCTTT.

This clonotype is a singleton in its sample. This may come from a read error, since a much larger clone is one base off. The chain couples TRBV5-4 to TRBJ1-2; D not certain. The CDR3 contains 13 residues. CDR1 and CDR2 (germline): SGHNT, YYREEE (reference sequence). V dropped 0 bases and J dropped 8 bases, with 11 bases sitting between them. The CDR3 is CASSLVIGEGYTF. CDR3 sequence (DNA): TGTGCCAGCAGCTTGGTTATAGGCGAAGGCTACACCTTC. Variable domain in full (rest from reference TRBV5-4 and TRBJ1-2): ETGVTQSPTHLIKTRGQQVTLRCSSQSGHNTVSWYQQALGQGPQFIFQYYREEENGRGNFPPRFSGLQFPNYSSELNVNALELDDSALYLCASSLVIGEGYTFGSGTRLTVV.

Notes on this clonotype: This may come from a read error, since a much larger clone is one base off. This rearrangement joins TRBV6-2 or TRBV6-3 to TRBJ1-5; D unresolved. This CDR3 contains 15 residues. Germline V gene data show CDR1 as MNHEY and CDR2 as SVGEGT. V dropped 6 bases and J dropped 3 bases, with 15 bases sitting between them. The CDR3: CASRERQSYNQPQHF. The CDR3 DNA reads as TGTGCCAGCAGAGAGAGGCAGTCCTACAATCAGCCCCAGCATTTT.

A word on this clonotype: At one end, the junction sequence differs from germline, possibly due to a read error. The chain uses TRBV4-1 and TRBJ1-6, with D possibly being TRBD1 (5 bases). The CDR3 extends over 18 amino acids. The germline V gene has CDR1 MGHRA and CDR2 YSYEKL. The DNA for the CDR3 is TGCGCCAGCAGCAGCTATCGTACGGGGGGGGATTATAATTCACCTCTCCACTTT. It translates to CASSSYRTGGDYNSPLHF.

A word on this clonotype: A junction end diverges from the germline sequence, so it may reflect a read error. This chain joins TRBV10-3 and TRBJ1-1; D perhaps matches TRBD1 (5 bases). Germline-derived CDR1 and CDR2 are ENHRY and SYGVKD. The CDR3 is 13 amino acids. CDR3 DNA sequence: TGTGACATCAGTGAACGGGGGGGACCTGAAGCTTTCTTT. Translation: CDISERGGPEAFF.

This clonotype was seen a single time. Just one base apart from a much larger clone, this may be a read error. The chain is built from TRBV29-1 and TRBJ2-3; possibly TRBD1 for D (6 bases). Germline V gene lookup returns CDR1 SQVTM and CDR2 ANQGSEA. This CDR3 has 11 residues. Trimming removed 7 bases from V and 8 bases from J, with 13 bases in between. DNA for the CDR3: TGCAGCGATCAGGGGTTCATTACGCAGTATTTT. As protein: CSDQGFITQYF.

Points on this clonotype: The CDR3 does not close with the conserved phenylalanine or tryptophan, likely indicating a read error. The chain has TRBV11-2 and TRBJ2-7, with TRBD1 identical over 9 bases. V lost 6 bases to trimming and J lost 6 bases; unmatched junction nucleotides: 9. Per the germline V gene, CDR1 is SGHAT and CDR2 is FQNNGV. The CDR3 loop spans 14 amino acids. CDR3 residues: CASSPGQGLSEQYL. The CDR3 nucleotides are TGTGCCAGCAGTCCGGGACAGGGACTCTCCGAGCAGTACTTA.

With respect to this clonotype: The CDR3 carries no conserved terminal phenylalanine or tryptophan, so it likely arises from a read error. The chain has TRBV4-1 and TRBJ2-3; 9 positions match TRBD1. The CDR3 extends over 16 amino acids. Per germline, CDR1 MGHRA and CDR2 YSYEKL. In DNA, the CDR3 is TGCGTCAGCAGCCGGGGACAGGGTGCGGTGTCAGATACGCAGTATTTA. This translates into CVSSRGQGAVSDTQYL.

On this clonotype itself: Mismatch with germline at one junction end may stem from a read error. The V gene is TRBV10-3, the J gene TRBJ1-5; no firm D call. The germline V gene has CDR1 ENHRY and CDR2 SYGVKD. This CDR3 is built from 17 residues. The CDR3 DNA sequence: TGTGCAATCAGTGAGATCCGAGGTGAGAGCCTCAATCAGCCCCAACATTTT. Amino acids: CAISEIRGESLNQPQHF.